One TCR beta chain is described in this entry. This clone was observed a few times. Its antigen is still unknown. Base qualities are not provided; no much larger clone lies one nucleotide away. This record comes from a study of cytomegalovirus exposure and HLA in healthy donors (dated by TCRdb to the late 2010s). In the study overall: An earlier analysis of roughly 630 of the donors reported about 250 Gb of sequence data and some 100 million unique TCR beta sequences from roughly 180 million T cells. Roughly 300 gigabases of sequencing data and tens of millions of unique TCR sequences were included in an early release covering under 650 HLA-typed donors. Of the roughly 420 genotyped donors, 81% were placed in the genetic ancestry cluster associated with self-reported Caucasian donors. The study aimed to test whether cataloging public T cell receptors could reveal signatures of past pathogen exposure. The study used immunosequencing to profile the T cell repertoires of about 670 subjects and linked those repertoires to cytomegalovirus serostatus. A separate validation cohort of roughly 110 different subjects was used in addition to the approximately 610-subject first cohort. To predict cytomegalovirus infection status, the study combined high-throughput TCR immunosequencing, statistical association of individual TCRs with disease status, and machine learning. To study patterns of TCR occurrence, a later analysis re-analyzed previously published TCR beta repertoires from 666 donors and added high-resolution HLA genotyping. Rather than drawing on any new phenotypic data, the later analysis identified candidate immune exposures from TCR beta sequences and the way those sequences occurred across donors. An earlier analysis of 450 to 750 of the donors used high-throughput TCR beta sequencing to judge whether each TCR beta V gene segment behaved as functional or pseudogenic. Donor age, sex, ethnicity and CMV serostatus were compiled together with the repertoire data. A later genetic analysis took genome-wide SNP genotypes for about 65% of the 666 donors and used that subset as a discovery cohort. Every discovery cohort repertoire had been produced on one sequencing platform. Class I and class II HLA loci were covered by the typing at four-digit resolution. The number of typed donors differed by locus: 629-630 for A, B, C, DRB1 and DQB1; approximately 540 for DQA1; some 610 for DPA1; and some 430 for DPB1. Because of strong linkage in the cohort, roughly five DR-DQ haplotypes were treated as single units for association and clustering. Among about 400 genotyped donors of the cohort, an average of approximately 200,000 unique TCR beta nucleotide sequences was sequenced per donor, of which about 18% were non-productive.

Study-level results and caveats: Several of the top co-occurrence clusters appeared to be linked to parvovirus B19, influenza, CMV and Epstein-Barr virus, according to a later analysis. Strong co-occurrence of HLA alleles, especially DR and DQ, made assigning TCR associations to individual alleles difficult. A later analysis found that HLA-associated TCR beta chains were more clonally expanded and had lower generation probabilities than equally common non-associated chains. About 17 rarely observed V segments, including chromosome 9 orphons, were excluded from the earlier analysis of approximately 500 of the donors because counts were too low. Only TCR beta chains were sequenced in this cohort, and the absence of alpha or paired-chain data limited detectable features. According to a later genetic analysis, donors in an Asian-associated ancestry cluster had fewer N-insertions in productive TCRs than the approximately 710-donor mean. A further reported finding was that TCR beta sequences accurately predicted the HLA-A and HLA-B alleles for most subjects in the first cohort. A later genetic analysis associated a missense DCLRE1C variant with V-gene and J-gene trimming of TCR beta chains, and an independent cohort replicated the association. Some IMGT-functional V segments, including TRBV6-2 and TRBV6-3, could not be distinguished by the 87-base-pair reads and were therefore excluded. The sequencing pipeline was judged likely to have produced a cluster of highly shared sequence variants as a technical artifact. Linkage disequilibrium might explain the correlated functional status among segregating V segments, but an unknown experimental factor could not be excluded. Specific HLA alleles were associated with 18,000 or so TCR beta sequences at a false discovery rate of 0.05 in a later analysis. The study listed 164 TCR beta chains as associated with cytomegalovirus. The only immune exposure information available for the cohort was CMV serostatus. In a later analysis, the rate of TCR association differed among HLA loci, with DRB1 alleles having the most associated TCRs and HLA-C alleles having the fewest. In vitro tests confirmed that a few of the cytomegalovirus-associated TCR beta chains recognize cytomegalovirus antigens. In both the original and validation cohorts, the classifier was reported to diagnose cytomegalovirus status with high specificity and sensitivity. The presence/absence analyses assumed that sequencing depth was roughly uniform across donors, and that assumption may not be true. An earlier analysis of some 560 of the donors showed that most TCR beta V segments appeared in productive rearrangements either about 90% or about 30% of the time, which broadly matched IMGT annotations. The authors suggested that the approach could potentially be extended to other disease states and immunological phenotypes. HLA typing was unavailable for some donors at each locus, so association tests used only the typed subset. A later analysis found that most CMV-associated TCR beta chains appeared HLA-restricted, with HLA associations seemingly driven largely by CMV exposure. Across donors, most TCR sequences were observed very rarely, whereas some public TCRs were present in many individuals.

Libraries were constructed by the immunoSEQ multiplex PCR assay. For the multiplex PCR, a mixture combining 60 forward primers for TCR Vbeta segments and 13 reverse primers for TCR Jbeta segments was used. The CDR3 region of rearranged TCR beta genes was amplified from genomic DNA by a multiplex PCR assay. The amplified TCR beta libraries were sequenced on the Illumina HiSeq System as 87-base-pair reads. In the paper's pipeline: Across the 500 to 700 repertoires, a later analysis counted some 80 million unique TCR beta chains, roughly 11 million of which were shared by at least two donors. Raw reads were error-corrected and collapsed into unique sequences with a nearest-neighbor algorithm that merged closely related sequences to remove PCR and sequencing errors. To assign V, D and J gene segments, CDR3 sequences were aligned to IMGT reference sequences. For a sequence to be retained, a match of at least six nucleotides to both a V gene segment and a J gene segment was required. Rearrangements were classified as productive when the CDR3 lacked stop codons and remained in frame with V and J, and all other rearrangements were classified as non-productive. CDR3 was defined by IMGT convention, running from the second conserved V-encoded cysteine to the conserved J-encoded phenylalanine. The earlier analysis of 500 to 650 of the donors excluded any sequence lacking an unambiguous match to a single V gene segment. An earlier analysis of 587 of the donors called V segments functional above 56.7% productive rearrangements and segregating when the between-donor standard deviation exceeded 5%. To diagnose cytomegalovirus status from the catalog of TCR beta chain sequences, a statistical classification framework was built. In a later analysis, V and J genes were assigned by comparing TCR nucleotide sequences against IMGT/GENE-DB human TR gene sequences. In a later analysis, CDR3 sequences and most-parsimonious VDJ recombination scenarios were assigned using the TCRdist pipeline. In a later analysis, every TCR beta chain was defined by the combination of its CDR3 amino acid sequence and its V-gene family, and reads without a unique V-gene family were dropped. As a way to deal with suspected cross-contamination and a sequencing artifact, a later analysis dropped over 550 nucleotide sequences that were highly shared and had low generation probability. A later analysis calculated a clonal expansion index for each public chain from normalized within-repertoire ranks of inferred template counts. A later analysis computed generation probabilities with a VDJ recombination model fitted to out-of-frame rearrangements, and checked the results against IGoR. In a later analysis, TCR-TCR, TCR-HLA and TCR-CMV co-occurrence was scored with hypergeometric tests, and a repertoire-size bias correction was applied to TCR pairs. A later analysis estimated false discovery rates by permuting HLA or CMV assignments 20 times. A later analysis grouped co-occurring TCRs with DBSCAN, adding TCRdist sequence similarity when clustering within HLA-allele-positive subsets. Repertoires with fewer than 30,000 or more than 120,000 public chains, plus five repertoires with anomalous nucleotide sharing, were excluded from co-occurrence clustering. TCRdb provides this immuneACCESS table in a form limited to in-frame rearrangements. Some clones are lacking; in checked studies, under half of them reflect an unresolved V gene, and why the rest are absent is not known. D and trimming come from the DNA, and the V and J calls and clone size come from that table. The sample table holds under 200,000 clones, of which around 79% were seen once. Around 3.3% of the sample goes to the ten largest clones.

Compared with germline, V lacks 5 bases and J lacks 3 bases; bases without a gene match: 3. CDR3 length: 14 amino acids, cysteine to phenylalanine. Just CDR3 DNA is preserved here, 42 bases in frame from base 1. Per the germline V gene, ENHRY is the CDR1 and SYGVKD is the CDR2. The cohort consisted of 666 healthy bone marrow donors. All cohort members were sampled while nominally healthy, although unrecorded immune exposures were likely present. The donor tested CMV seronegative and was one of the 352 seronegative cohort members. Every donor gave a peripheral blood sample, and the peripheral blood mononuclear cells from that sample were used for TCR beta sequencing. The Qiagen DNeasy Blood Extraction Kit was used to extract genomic DNA from the blood cell samples.

The sequence was obtained from a woman aged 40 to 50 in good health and CMV-seronegative. The V and J genes are TRBV10-3 and TRBJ1-4; 7 bases in the middle match TRBD1. Sequencing was done on a sample of PBMCs. The DNA sequence is given as TGTGCCATCAGTACTGACAGGGCTAATGAAAAACTGTTTTTT. It is translated as CAISTDRANEKLFF.